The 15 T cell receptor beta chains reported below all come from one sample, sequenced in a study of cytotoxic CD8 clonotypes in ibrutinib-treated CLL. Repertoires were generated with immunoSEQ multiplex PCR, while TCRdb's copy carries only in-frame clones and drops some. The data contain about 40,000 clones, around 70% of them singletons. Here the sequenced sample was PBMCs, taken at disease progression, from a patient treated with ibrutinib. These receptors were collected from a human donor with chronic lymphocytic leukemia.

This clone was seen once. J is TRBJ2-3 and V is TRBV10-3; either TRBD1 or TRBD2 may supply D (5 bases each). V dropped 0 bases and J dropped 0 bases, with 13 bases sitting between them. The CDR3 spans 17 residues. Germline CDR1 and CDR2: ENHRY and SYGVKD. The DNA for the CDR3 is TGTGCCATCAGTGAGTCGACGGGGCAATGGAGCACAGATACGCAGTATTTT. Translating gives CAISESTGQWSTDTQYF.

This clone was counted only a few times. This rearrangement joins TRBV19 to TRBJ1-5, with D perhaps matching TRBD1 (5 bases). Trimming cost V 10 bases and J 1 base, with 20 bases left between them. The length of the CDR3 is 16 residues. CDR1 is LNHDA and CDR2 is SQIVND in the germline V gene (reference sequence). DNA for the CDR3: TGTGCCACCGAAGGGATCGGCCGGGACAGCAATCAGCCCCAGCATTTT. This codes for CATEGIGRDSNQPQHF.

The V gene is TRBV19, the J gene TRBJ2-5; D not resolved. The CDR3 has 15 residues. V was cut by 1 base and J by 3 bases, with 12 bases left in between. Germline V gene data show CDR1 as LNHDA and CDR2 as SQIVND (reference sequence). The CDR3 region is CASSIGAPREETQYF. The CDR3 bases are TGTGCCAGTAGTATAGGGGCACCAAGAGAAGAGACCCAGTACTTC.

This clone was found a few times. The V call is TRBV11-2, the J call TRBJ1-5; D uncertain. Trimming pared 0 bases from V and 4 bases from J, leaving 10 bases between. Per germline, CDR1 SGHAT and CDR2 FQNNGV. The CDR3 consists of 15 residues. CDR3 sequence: CASSLDRQQNQPQHF. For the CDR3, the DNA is TGTGCCAGCAGCTTAGATAGGCAGCAAAATCAGCCCCAGCATTTT.

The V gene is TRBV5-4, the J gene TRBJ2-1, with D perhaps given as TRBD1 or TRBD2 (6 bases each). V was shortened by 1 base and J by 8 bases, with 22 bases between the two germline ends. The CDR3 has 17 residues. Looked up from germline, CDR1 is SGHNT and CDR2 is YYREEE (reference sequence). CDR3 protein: CASSLWGRGFMPHEQFF. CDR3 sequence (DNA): TGTGCCAGCAGCTTGTGGGGGCGGGGCTTCATGCCCCATGAGCAGTTCTTC.

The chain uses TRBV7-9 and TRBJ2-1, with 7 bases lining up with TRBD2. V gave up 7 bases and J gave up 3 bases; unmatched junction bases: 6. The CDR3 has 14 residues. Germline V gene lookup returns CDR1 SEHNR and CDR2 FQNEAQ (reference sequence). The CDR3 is CASTLREVYNEQFF. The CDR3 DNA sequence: TGTGCCAGCACCCTCCGGGAGGTCTACAATGAGCAGTTCTTC.

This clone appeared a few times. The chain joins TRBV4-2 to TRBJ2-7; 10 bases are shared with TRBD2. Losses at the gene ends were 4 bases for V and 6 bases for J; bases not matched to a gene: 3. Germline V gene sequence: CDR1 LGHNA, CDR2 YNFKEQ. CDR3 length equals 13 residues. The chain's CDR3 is CASSPLAGREQYF. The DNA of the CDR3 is TGTGCCAGCAGCCCACTAGCGGGACGCGAGCAGTACTTC.

The CDR3 DNA reads as TGTGCCAGCAGCTTGGGTGAGATTGGTGGCGAGCAGTACTTC. As protein: CASSLGEIGGEQYF. V usage is TRBV5-4 and J usage is TRBJ2-7; D call uncertain. V was clipped by 0 bases and J by 6 bases, with 13 bases between them. Per the germline V gene, CDR1 is SGHNT and CDR2 is YYREEE (reference sequence). The CDR3 contains 14 residues.

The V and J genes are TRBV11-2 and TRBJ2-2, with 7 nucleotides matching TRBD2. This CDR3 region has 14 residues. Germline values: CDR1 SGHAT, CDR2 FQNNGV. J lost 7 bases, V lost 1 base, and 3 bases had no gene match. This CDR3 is CASSLAWTSGELFF. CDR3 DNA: TGTGCCAGCAGCTTAGCGTGGACTAGCGGGGAGCTGTTTTTT.

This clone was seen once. The CDR3 protein is CASYRGWPEETQYF. The CDR3, as DNA: TGTGCCTCCTACAGGGGGTGGCCCGAAGAGACCCAGTACTTC. The chain couples TRBV2 to TRBJ2-5; TRBD1 aligns across 8 bases. Losses at the gene ends were 11 bases for V and 3 bases for J; bases not matched to a gene: 11. The germline CDR1 and CDR2 sequences are SNHLY and FYNNEI. The CDR3 has 14 residues.

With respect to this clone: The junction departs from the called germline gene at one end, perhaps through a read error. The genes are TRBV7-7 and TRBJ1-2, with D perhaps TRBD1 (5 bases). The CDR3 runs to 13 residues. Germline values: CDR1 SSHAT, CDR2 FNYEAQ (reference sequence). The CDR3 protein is CASSSGPNYGYTF. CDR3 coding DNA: TGTGCTAGCAGCTCGGGACCTAACTATGGCTACACCTTC.

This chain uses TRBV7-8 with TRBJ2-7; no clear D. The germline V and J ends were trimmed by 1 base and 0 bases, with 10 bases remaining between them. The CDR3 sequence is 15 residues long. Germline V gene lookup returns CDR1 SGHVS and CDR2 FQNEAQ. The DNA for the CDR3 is TGTGCCAGCAGCTTAGTAAGATGGAACTCCTACGAGCAGTACTTC. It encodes CASSLVRWNSYEQYF.

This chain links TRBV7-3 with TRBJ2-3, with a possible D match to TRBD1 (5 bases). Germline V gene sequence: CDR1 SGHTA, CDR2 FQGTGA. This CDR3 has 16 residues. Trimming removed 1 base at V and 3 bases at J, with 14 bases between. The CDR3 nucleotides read TGTGCCAGCAGCTTAAGGGCAGGGATTGGGACAGATACGCAGTATTTT. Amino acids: CASSLRAGIGTDTQYF.

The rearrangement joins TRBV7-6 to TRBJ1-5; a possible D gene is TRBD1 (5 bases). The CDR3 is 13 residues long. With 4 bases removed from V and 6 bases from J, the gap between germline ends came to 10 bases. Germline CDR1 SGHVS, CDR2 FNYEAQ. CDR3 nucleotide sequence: TGTGCCAGCAGCTCCCAGGGAAGTCAGCCCCAGCATTTT. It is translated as CASSSQGSQPQHF.

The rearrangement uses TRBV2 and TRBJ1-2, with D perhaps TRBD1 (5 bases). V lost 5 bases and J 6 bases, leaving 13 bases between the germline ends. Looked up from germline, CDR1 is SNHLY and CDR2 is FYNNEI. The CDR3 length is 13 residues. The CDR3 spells CASSSGTSNGYTF. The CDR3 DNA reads TGTGCCAGCAGTTCTGGGACGTCCAATGGCTACACCTTC.